The 8 T cell receptor beta chains below all came from one sample that was sequenced in a study of T cells in Graves' hyperthyroidism and ophthalmopathy. Amplification of TCR beta CDR3 regions was performed using RNA transcripts as template. The TCR CDR3 first-round RT-PCR relied on the HTBI primer set. Using its own MiXCR run on the multiplex PCR reads, TCRdb lists one record per CDR3 protein. The table lists under 700,000 distinct CDR3 sequences, approximately 44% of them singletons, with 8% to 8.5% in the top ten. The sequenced sample consisted of peripheral blood or thyroid tissue (not recorded which). The receptors were gathered from a woman in her late teens or twenties with Graves' hyperthyroidism.

This clonotype has only a few counts. The rearrangement uses TRBV24-1 and TRBJ2-1; possible D gene TRBD2, 6 bases. Germline CDR1 and CDR2: KGHDR and SFDVKD. V lost 3 bases, J lost 7 bases, and 12 bases lay in between. This CDR3 has 14 residues. The CDR3 region has the DNA TGTGCCACCAGTGATGGACTAACCAAGAATGAGCAGTTCTTC. Its translation: CATSDGLTKNEQFF.

This clonotype was seen at least ten times. This chain connects TRBV24-1 to TRBJ1-5; 7 nucleotides align to TRBD1. The CDR3 is 15 amino acids. Germline-derived CDR1 and CDR2 are KGHDR and SFDVKD. V shed 5 bases and J 1 base; nucleotides not matched to a gene: 4. DNA of the CDR3: TGTGCCACCAGTGGGAGACAGGGAAGCAATCAGCCCCAGCATTTT. Translation gives CATSGRQGSNQPQHF.

The chain is built from TRBV20-1 and TRBJ2-7; D call uncertain. Germline V CDR1 and CDR2: DFQATT, SNEGSKA (reference sequence). The CDR3 contains 12 residues. V lost 4 bases and J 6 bases, leaving 13 bases between the germline ends. The CDR3, as DNA: TGCAGTGCTACGATGGAACCACCCGAGCAGTACTTC. The encoded protein is CSATMEPPEQYF.

This clonotype was detected many times. This sequence joins TRBV7-2 and TRBJ1-5; a weak D match, TRBD1 (6 bases). V lost 7 bases and J 2 bases, leaving 15 bases between the germline ends. The CDR3 runs to 15 residues. Germline V lookup: CDR1 SGHTA, CDR2 FQGNSA. CDR3 residues: CASTKGGIGNQPQHF. CDR3 bases: TGTGCCAGCACCAAAGGGGGGATAGGCAATCAGCCCCAGCATTTT.

This clonotype was recorded many times. V gene TRBV14 combines with J gene TRBJ2-7, with D perhaps TRBD2 (5 bases). CDR1 is SGHDN and CDR2 is FVKESK in the germline V gene. V was cut by 6 bases and J by 9 bases, with 12 bases left in between. The CDR3 runs 11 residues. CDR3 loop: CASSLSGMQYF. DNA of the CDR3: TGTGCCAGCAGTTTAAGCGGAATGCAGTACTTC.

This clonotype came up a few times. V gene TRBV20-1 combines with J gene TRBJ1-5; D is undetermined. Germline V gene lookup returns CDR1 DFQATT and CDR2 SNEGSKA (reference sequence). This CDR3 comprises 14 residues. Trimming left V 5 bases short and J 0 bases short, with 11 bases between. The DNA for the CDR3 is TGCAGTGCTCTGGGTTCCTATAGCAATCAGCCCCAGCATTTT. As protein: CSALGSYSNQPQHF.

For this clonotype: A read error may be the cause here, since a much bigger clone is one base away. A read error is likely, as this CDR3 ends without the conserved phenylalanine or tryptophan. The gene calls are TRBV20-1 and TRBJ1-2; possible D gene TRBD1, 5 bases. Per germline, CDR1 DFQATT and CDR2 SNEGSKA (reference sequence). Deletions cut 1 base from V and 7 bases from J, with 10 bases between. This CDR3 is built from 12 residues. The CDR3, as DNA: TGCAGTGCTAGAGTCAGGGAGGCTGGCTACACCCTC. Protein: CSARVREAGYTL.

This clonotype has a handful of counts. The V call is TRBV7-6, the J call TRBJ2-5; D uncertain. The V end lost 4 bases, the J end lost 4 bases, and 7 bases lay between the germline ends. This CDR3 spans 12 amino acids. The germline V gene encodes CDR1 SGHVS and CDR2 FNYEAQ. CDR3 region: CASSSARETQYF. The DNA of the CDR3 is TGTGCCAGCAGCTCCGCCCGAGAGACCCAGTACTTC.